This is a list of T cell receptor beta chains from one sample in a study of control samples from healthy donors and cancer patients. Data came from immunoSEQ multiplex PCR; TCRdb stores just in-frame clones and leaves some out. The table records roughly 100,000 clones, around 89% of them present only once. The sequenced sample consisted of PBMCs. The receptors derive from a man between 60 and 75 years old with lung cancer. Each CDR3 is given with its conserved first and last residue. Each record gives: V gene, CDR3 length, J gene, D gene, clone size, CDR3 protein, CDR3 DNA. A D gene is named only where the DNA matches it firmly. Size values are once, few and many counts, or a class for expanded clones, and some rows have none.

V gene: TRBV2
CDR3 length: 14
J gene: TRBJ2-6
D gene: .
clone size: .
CDR3 protein: CASSVGPGANVLTF
CDR3 DNA: TGTGCCAGCAGTGTGGGCCCTGGGGCCAACGTCCTGACTTTC

V gene: TRBV27
CDR3 length: 13
J gene: TRBJ2-5
D gene: .
clone size: .
CDR3 protein: CASSLSRGETQYF
CDR3 DNA: TGTGCCAGCAGTTTATCGCGGGGAGAGACCCAGTACTTC

V gene: TRBV12-3/TRBV12-4
CDR3 length: 13
J gene: TRBJ2-5
D gene: .
clone size: .
CDR3 protein: CASSFGPGVTQYF
CDR3 DNA: TGTGCCAGCAGTTTCGGACCCGGGGTGACCCAGTACTTC

V gene: TRBV18
CDR3 length: 14
J gene: TRBJ2-2
D gene: .
clone size: .
CDR3 protein: CASSPLETAGELFF
CDR3 DNA: TGTGCCAGCTCACCACTAGAGACGGCCGGGGAGCTGTTTTTT

V gene: TRBV4-1
CDR3 length: 14
J gene: TRBJ2-7
D gene: TRBD1
clone size: .
CDR3 protein: CASSLWTGSYEQYF
CDR3 DNA: TGCGCCAGCAGCCTATGGACAGGTTCCTACGAGCAGTACTTC

V gene: TRBV5-1
CDR3 length: 14
J gene: TRBJ2-1
D gene: .
clone size: .
CDR3 protein: CASSLYRGYNEQFF
CDR3 DNA: TGCGCCAGCAGCTTGTATCGGGGTTACAATGAGCAGTTCTTC

V gene: TRBV5-8
CDR3 length: 13
J gene: TRBJ1-1
D gene: .
clone size: .
CDR3 protein: CASSVSGFTEAFF
CDR3 DNA: TGTGCCAGCAGCGTATCAGGGTTTACTGAAGCTTTCTTT

V gene: TRBV7-9
CDR3 length: 13
J gene: TRBJ2-5
D gene: .
clone size: .
CDR3 protein: CASSPSGVETQYF
CDR3 DNA: TGTGCCAGCAGCCCCTCGGGGGTAGAGACCCAGTACTTC

V gene: TRBV2
CDR3 length: 15
J gene: TRBJ1-2
D gene: .
clone size: .
CDR3 protein: CASFPDGAANYGYTF
CDR3 DNA: TGTGCCAGCTTCCCCGATGGGGCAGCAAACTATGGCTACACCTTC

V gene: TRBV7-9
CDR3 length: 14
J gene: TRBJ2-1
D gene: TRBD2
clone size: .
CDR3 protein: CASSFSSGNNEQFF
CDR3 DNA: TGTGCCAGCAGCTTCTCTAGCGGCAACAATGAGCAGTTCTTC

V gene: TRBV7-3
CDR3 length: 14
J gene: TRBJ2-6
D gene: .
clone size: .
CDR3 protein: CASSWTGQGTVLTF
CDR3 DNA: TGTGCCAGCAGCTGGACGGGTCAAGGAACAGTCCTGACTTTC

V gene: TRBV7-2
CDR3 length: 15
J gene: TRBJ1-1
D gene: TRBD1
clone size: .
CDR3 protein: CASRGRGQVNTEAFF
CDR3 DNA: TGTGCCAGCAGGGGGAGGGGACAGGTTAACACTGAAGCTTTCTTT

V gene: TRBV3-1/TRBV3-2
CDR3 length: 15
J gene: TRBJ2-1
D gene: .
clone size: .
CDR3 protein: CASSPRRGRDNEQFF
CDR3 DNA: TGTGCCAGCAGCCCCCGTCGGGGTCGGGACAATGAGCAGTTCTTC

V gene: TRBV6-5
CDR3 length: 13
J gene: TRBJ2-1
D gene: .
clone size: .
CDR3 protein: CASSLGGEYEQFF
CDR3 DNA: TGTGCCAGCAGCCTAGGCGGGGAATATGAGCAGTTCTTC

V gene: TRBV10-1
CDR3 length: 13
J gene: TRBJ1-6
D gene: TRBD1
clone size: .
CDR3 protein: CASGDSLNSPLHF
CDR3 DNA: TGCGCCAGCGGGGACAGCCTCAATTCACCCCTCCACTTT

V gene: TRBV2
CDR3 length: 13
J gene: TRBJ1-6
D gene: .
clone size: .
CDR3 protein: CASSKRGESPLHF
CDR3 DNA: TGTGCCAGCAGTAAAAGGGGCGAATCACCCCTCCACTTT

V gene: TRBV7-2
CDR3 length: 13
J gene: TRBJ2-7
D gene: .
clone size: .
CDR3 protein: CASSLIGGGEQYF
CDR3 DNA: TGTGCCAGCAGCTTAATTGGGGGCGGCGAGCAGTACTTC

V gene: TRBV7-9
CDR3 length: 17
J gene: TRBJ1-1
D gene: TRBD1
clone size: .
CDR3 protein: CASSPHRGRSAGLVAFF
CDR3 DNA: TGTGCCAGCAGCCCCCACAGGGGGCGCAGCGCCGGACTTGTAGCTTTCTTT

V gene: TRBV6-6
CDR3 length: 15
J gene: TRBJ1-5
D gene: .
clone size: .
CDR3 protein: CASSYSGDGNQPQHF
CDR3 DNA: TGTGCCAGCAGTTATTCAGGGGACGGCAATCAGCCCCAGCATTTT

V gene: TRBV7-2
CDR3 length: 12
J gene: TRBJ1-2
D gene: .
clone size: .
CDR3 protein: CASSLRGYGYTF
CDR3 DNA: TGTGCCAGCAGCTTGAGGGGATATGGCTACACCTTC

V gene: TRBV6-1
CDR3 length: 15
J gene: TRBJ1-2
D gene: TRBD1
clone size: .
CDR3 protein: CASSETNRGAYGYTF
CDR3 DNA: TGTGCCAGCAGTGAAACGAACAGGGGCGCCTATGGCTACACCTTC

V gene: TRBV4-1
CDR3 length: 17
J gene: TRBJ2-3
D gene: TRBD2
clone size: .
CDR3 protein: CASSQGGAGGGTDTQYF
CDR3 DNA: TGCGCCAGCAGCCAAGGGGGTGCGGGGGGCGGGACAGATACGCAGTATTTT

V gene: TRBV29-1
CDR3 length: 11
J gene: TRBJ1-2
D gene: .
clone size: .
CDR3 protein: CSVGENYGYTF
CDR3 DNA: TGCAGCGTTGGGGAGAACTATGGCTACACCTTC

V gene: TRBV5-4
CDR3 length: 13
J gene: TRBJ1-2
D gene: .
clone size: once
CDR3 protein: CASSLHEFYGYTF
CDR3 DNA: TGTGCCAGCAGCTTGCACGAATTTTATGGCTACACCTTC

V gene: TRBV9
CDR3 length: 18
J gene: TRBJ2-2
D gene: TRBD1
clone size: once
CDR3 protein: CASSVAVGTVLGTGELFF
CDR3 DNA: TGTGCCAGCAGCGTAGCTGTTGGGACAGTATTGGGGACCGGGGAGCTGTTTTTT

V gene: TRBV2
CDR3 length: 12
J gene: TRBJ1-2
D gene: .
clone size: .
CDR3 protein: CASSERTWGYTF
CDR3 DNA: TGTGCCAGCAGTGAGAGGACCTGGGGCTACACCTTC

V gene: TRBV5-1
CDR3 length: 16
J gene: TRBJ2-5
D gene: .
clone size: .
CDR3 protein: CASSLGLAGYQETQYF
CDR3 DNA: TGCGCCAGCAGCTTGGGCTTGGCAGGGTACCAAGAGACCCAGTACTTC

V gene: TRBV7-3
CDR3 length: 12
J gene: TRBJ2-7
D gene: .
clone size: once
CDR3 protein: CASSLLPGEQYF
CDR3 DNA: TGTGCCAGCAGCTTACTGCCAGGGGAGCAGTACTTC

V gene: TRBV7-3
CDR3 length: 16
J gene: TRBJ2-1
D gene: .
clone size: .
CDR3 protein: CASSLTPSLPYNEQFF
CDR3 DNA: TGTGCCAGCAGCTTAACGCCTAGCCTTCCGTACAATGAGCAGTTCTTC

V gene: TRBV6-5
CDR3 length: 15
J gene: TRBJ2-3
D gene: .
clone size: .
CDR3 protein: CASSTTGTIGDTQYF
CDR3 DNA: TGTGCCAGCAGTACTACGGGGACGATAGGTGATACGCAGTATTTT

V gene: TRBV29-1
CDR3 length: 13
J gene: TRBJ1-5
D gene: TRBD1
clone size: .
CDR3 protein: CSVRDRGNQPQHF
CDR3 DNA: TGCAGCGTAAGGGACAGGGGTAATCAGCCCCAGCATTTT

V gene: TRBV11-2
CDR3 length: 15
J gene: TRBJ1-4
D gene: .
clone size: .
CDR3 protein: CASSFGTANNEKLFF
CDR3 DNA: TGTGCCAGCAGCTTCGGGACGGCAAATAATGAAAAACTGTTTTTT

V gene: TRBV24-1
CDR3 length: 20
J gene: TRBJ1-3
D gene: TRBD1
clone size: .
CDR3 protein: CATSGPSGTGGFLAGNTIYF
CDR3 DNA: TGTGCCACCAGTGGCCCATCCGGGACAGGGGGCTTCTTAGCTGGAAACACCATATATTTT

V gene: TRBV6-5
CDR3 length: 14
J gene: TRBJ1-5
D gene: TRBD1
clone size: .
CDR3 protein: CATETGNSNQPQHF
CDR3 DNA: TGTGCCACCGAGACAGGGAATAGCAATCAGCCCCAGCATTTT

V gene: TRBV5-4
CDR3 length: 13
J gene: TRBJ1-2
D gene: .
clone size: .
CDR3 protein: CASRPTGNYGYTF
CDR3 DNA: TGTGCCAGCAGACCTACAGGGAACTATGGCTACACCTTC

V gene: TRBV24-1
CDR3 length: 16
J gene: TRBJ2-5
D gene: .
clone size: .
CDR3 protein: CATSDSPRGQQETQYF
CDR3 DNA: TGTGCCACCAGTGATTCCCCTCGAGGACAGCAAGAGACCCAGTACTTC

V gene: TRBV18
CDR3 length: 14
J gene: TRBJ2-7
D gene: .
clone size: .
CDR3 protein: CASQGTKGPYEQYF
CDR3 DNA: TGTGCCAGCCAAGGCACTAAAGGACCCTACGAGCAGTACTTC

V gene: TRBV9
CDR3 length: 12
J gene: TRBJ1-5
D gene: .
clone size: few
CDR3 protein: CASSATDQPQHF
CDR3 DNA: TGTGCCAGCAGCGCGACAGATCAGCCCCAGCATTTT

V gene: TRBV25-1
CDR3 length: 16
J gene: TRBJ1-1
D gene: .
clone size: .
CDR3 protein: CASTISGGGMNTEAFF
CDR3 DNA: TGTGCCAGCACCATCTCCGGGGGGGGGATGAACACTGAAGCTTTCTTT

V gene: TRBV7-8
CDR3 length: 15
J gene: TRBJ2-3
D gene: TRBD1
clone size: .
CDR3 protein: CASSLWTGGTDTQYF
CDR3 DNA: TGTGCCAGCAGCTTATGGACAGGGGGAACAGATACGCAGTATTTT

V gene: TRBV5-1
CDR3 length: 15
J gene: TRBJ2-7
D gene: TRBD1
clone size: .
CDR3 protein: CASSLADRGSYEQYF
CDR3 DNA: TGCGCCAGCAGCTTGGCCGACAGGGGGAGTTACGAGCAGTACTTC

V gene: TRBV24-1
CDR3 length: 15
J gene: TRBJ2-3
D gene: .
clone size: .
CDR3 protein: CATSDPRDSTDTQYF
CDR3 DNA: TGTGCCACCAGTGATCCCCGGGACAGCACAGATACGCAGTATTTT

V gene: TRBV27
CDR3 length: 18
J gene: TRBJ2-5
D gene: .
clone size: .
CDR3 protein: CASSSSQGRSRIVETQYF
CDR3 DNA: TGTGCCAGCAGTTCGTCTCAGGGGCGCTCTCGCATTGTCGAGACCCAGTACTTC

V gene: TRBV19
CDR3 length: 14
J gene: TRBJ1-2
D gene: TRBD1
clone size: .
CDR3 protein: CASTLTGINYGYTF
CDR3 DNA: TGTGCCAGTACCCTGACAGGGATTAACTATGGCTACACCTTC

V gene: TRBV7-9
CDR3 length: 13
J gene: TRBJ2-1
D gene: .
clone size: .
CDR3 protein: CASSLSPYNEQFF
CDR3 DNA: TGTGCCAGCAGCTTATCCCCCTACAATGAGCAGTTCTTC

V gene: TRBV30
CDR3 length: 13
J gene: TRBJ1-4
D gene: .
clone size: .
CDR3 protein: CAWSAGGREKLFF
CDR3 DNA: TGTGCCTGGAGCGCAGGTGGACGCGAAAAACTGTTTTTT

V gene: TRBV4-1
CDR3 length: 12
J gene: TRBJ1-2
D gene: .
clone size: .
CDR3 protein: CASSQVRESYTF
CDR3 DNA: TGCGCCAGCAGCCAAGTTCGGGAAAGCTACACCTTC

V gene: TRBV2
CDR3 length: 12
J gene: TRBJ2-2
D gene: .
clone size: .
CDR3 protein: CASSRDTGELFF
CDR3 DNA: TGTGCCAGCAGTCGGGACACCGGGGAGCTGTTTTTT

V gene: TRBV2
CDR3 length: 15
J gene: TRBJ1-6
D gene: TRBD1
clone size: .
CDR3 protein: CASSRDSGGDSPLHF
CDR3 DNA: TGTGCCAGCAGTCGGGACAGCGGCGGGGATTCACCCCTCCACTTT

V gene: TRBV20-1
CDR3 length: 12
J gene: TRBJ1-5
D gene: .
clone size: .
CDR3 protein: CSASALNQPQHF
CDR3 DNA: TGCAGTGCTAGTGCCTTGAATCAGCCCCAGCATTTT

V gene: TRBV7-9
CDR3 length: 15
J gene: TRBJ2-2
D gene: .
clone size: .
CDR3 protein: CASVRLYSNTGELFF
CDR3 DNA: TGTGCCAGCGTTAGGCTTTACTCGAACACCGGGGAGCTGTTTTTT

V gene: TRBV13
CDR3 length: 17
J gene: TRBJ2-6
D gene: .
clone size: .
CDR3 protein: CASSPQPTRPGANVLTF
CDR3 DNA: TGTGCCAGCAGCCCCCAACCGACAAGACCCGGGGCCAACGTCCTGACTTTC